The sequence of this T cell receptor beta chain was determined in a study of blood T cell repertoires in COVID-19. TCRdb keeps only in-frame clones here, not all; method: immunoSEQ multiplex PCR. The sample records nearly 350,000 clones, approximately 90% being singletons. The sequenced material came from peripheral blood. This clonotype originated in a woman aged 18 to 35 who had recovered from COVID-19.

This CDR3 is CASAEGDNSPLHF. CDR3 DNA sequence: TGTGCCAGCGCTGAGGGAGATAATTCACCCCTCCACTTT. The chain employs TRBV18 and TRBJ1-6; no clear D gene. Per germline, CDR1 KGHSH and CDR2 LQKENI. The CDR3 has 13 amino acids. V was trimmed by 8 bases and J by 5 bases, leaving 10 bases between them.